This record concerns one T cell receptor beta chain sequence. No antigen is known for it. One junction end disagrees with the germline gene, perhaps due to a read error. Donors were around 37 systemically healthy Caucasian individuals from Russia aged roughly 6 to 90 years. Approximately 9.7 milliliters of peripheral blood were drawn from each donor into EDTA-treated Vacutainer tubes. PBMCs were isolated by Ficoll-Paque density-gradient centrifugation, with at least 7 million obtained per sample. Total RNA was extracted from PBMCs with Trizol reagent, with at least 5 micrograms obtained per sample. Naive CD45RAhigh/CD27high T cell percentages were measured by flow cytometry on a PBMC aliquot from every donor. Libraries came from 5' RACE. Sequencing was carried out with an Illumina HiSeq 2500. A second PCR of 7 to 11 cycles was run with a J-beta primer mix and a sample-barcoded 5' primer. Each TCR beta cDNA molecule received a unique molecular identifier from a template-switch 5' adaptor carrying 12 random nucleotides. At least 3 million CDR3-containing paired-end reads were obtained from each sample. First-strand cDNA synthesis was performed from all RNA using the Mint cDNA synthesis kit, with priming by a TRBC-specific oligonucleotide. All cDNA was treated with uracil-DNA glycosylase and then went through a first 18-cycle PCR with the universal primers M1SS and BC2_uni_R. The authors processed their data as follows. For normalization, 1 million high-quality reads were randomly selected from each sample, with every read carrying a distinct molecular identifier. Reads with shared molecular identifiers were discarded instead of being binned into consensus sequences. MiTCR, run with a Q25 quality threshold and the strictest error-elimination algorithm, handled CDR3 identification, clonotype clustering and error correction. Lower-bound total TCR beta diversity was estimated with a nonparametric unseen species model using Euler transformation. The public reads were quality trimmed at Q25 with fastp and then assembled into clones with MiXCR by TCRdb, keeping productive beta chains. Each CDR3 protein appears once, grouped with its most common genes and DNA. The V and J calls, along with clone size, are taken from TCRdb and not from the paper's own processing. Within this sample are hundreds of thousands of distinct CDR3 sequences, with less than 80% of them counted one time only. Roughly 26% of the sample is held by the ten biggest clonotypes.

This specimen comes from a study of blood T cells in healthy people across ages (dated by TCRdb to between 2014 and 2017). Some background on the complete study: In model experiments, roughly one uniquely barcoded TCR beta cDNA molecule per two T cells was captured by template switching. The study measured age-related changes in TCR beta repertoire diversity using deep sequencing normalized with unique cDNA molecular identifiers. Donors were grouped into four age groups: young (average roughly 15 years), middle-aged (less than 40), aged (around 60) and long-lived (82). To avoid experimental bias, donors of different ages were randomly spread across the sequencing lanes. The study analyzed two additional independent replicas of 1 million unique cDNA reads from the same blood draw for two donors, one aged 18 to 30 and one aged 80 or older.

The paper as a whole reports these results and caveats: Compared with the aged group, the long-lived group had more naive CD4+ T cells, fewer expanded clones and increased TCR diversity, a pattern suggesting age selection. Conclusive comparison of naive and antigen-experienced compartments was prevented by the profiling of bulk unsorted PBMCs. As age increased, observed TCR beta diversity per million T cells dropped in a roughly linear way, and a significant reduction was already evident by age about 40. There was a strong correlation between observed TCR beta diversity and the percentage of naive T cells measured by flow cytometry. Estimates of total diversity based on one million sequenced T cells were regarded as lower bounds and as underestimates. The CMV infection status of donors was not known, potentially confounding age-related changes in expanded clonotypes.

This receptor was obtained from a man aged 30 to 39 in good health. Sequenced input: blood.

The DNA is TGTGCCAGCAGTTACTATGATTCACCCCTCCACTTT. Protein translation: CASSYYDSPLHF. Here the chain combines TRBV6-2 or TRBV6-3 and TRBJ1-6, with the D segment identity uncertain. CDR1 MNHEY and CDR2 SVGEGT were looked up in the germline V gene. The CDR3 sequence holds 12 residues, the cysteine and phenylalanine included. Only the CDR3 portion is preserved as DNA: 36 bases, with reading frame beginning at the first base.